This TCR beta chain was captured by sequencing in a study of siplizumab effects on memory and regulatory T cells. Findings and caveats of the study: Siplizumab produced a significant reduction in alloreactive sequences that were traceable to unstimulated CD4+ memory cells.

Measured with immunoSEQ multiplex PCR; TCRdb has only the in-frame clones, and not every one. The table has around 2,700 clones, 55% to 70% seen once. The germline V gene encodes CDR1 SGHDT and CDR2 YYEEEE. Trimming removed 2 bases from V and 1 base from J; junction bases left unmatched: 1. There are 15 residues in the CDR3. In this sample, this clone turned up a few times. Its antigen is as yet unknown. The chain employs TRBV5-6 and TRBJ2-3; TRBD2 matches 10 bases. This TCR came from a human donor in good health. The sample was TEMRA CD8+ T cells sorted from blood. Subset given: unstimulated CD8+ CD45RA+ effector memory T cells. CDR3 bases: TGTGCCAGCAGCTTTGGGACTAGCGGCACAGATACGCAGTATTTT. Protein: CASSFGTSGTDTQYF.